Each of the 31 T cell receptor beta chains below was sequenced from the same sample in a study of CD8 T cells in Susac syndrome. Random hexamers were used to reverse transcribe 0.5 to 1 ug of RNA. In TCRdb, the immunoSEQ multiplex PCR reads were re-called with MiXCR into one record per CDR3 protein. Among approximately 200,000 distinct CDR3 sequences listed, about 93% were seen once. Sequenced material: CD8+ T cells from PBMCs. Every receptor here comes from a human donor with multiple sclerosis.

This chain's CDR3 is CASSLGIGDYTDTQYF. The CDR3 DNA reads TGTGCCAGCAGCTTAGGGATTGGGGACTACACAGATACGCAGTATTTT. This rearrangement joins TRBV7-9 to TRBJ2-3; 7 nucleotides line up with TRBD2. Germline V lookup: CDR1 SEHNR, CDR2 FQNEAQ (reference sequence). With V trimmed by 1 base and J by 2 bases, 6 bases remained unmatched. The CDR3 is 16 residues long.

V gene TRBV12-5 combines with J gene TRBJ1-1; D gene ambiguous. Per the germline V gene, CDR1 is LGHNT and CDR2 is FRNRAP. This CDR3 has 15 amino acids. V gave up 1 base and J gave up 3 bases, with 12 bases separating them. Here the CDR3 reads CASGLDDAGDTEAFF. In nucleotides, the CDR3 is TGTGCTAGTGGTTTGGACGACGCTGGGGACACTGAAGCTTTCTTT.

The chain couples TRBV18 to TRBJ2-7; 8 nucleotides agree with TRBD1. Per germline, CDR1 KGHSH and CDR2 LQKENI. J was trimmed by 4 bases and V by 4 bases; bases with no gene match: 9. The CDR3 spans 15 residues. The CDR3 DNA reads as TGTGCCAGCTCACTAACGGGACAGGCCAATTACGAGCAGTACTTC. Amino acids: CASSLTGQANYEQYF.

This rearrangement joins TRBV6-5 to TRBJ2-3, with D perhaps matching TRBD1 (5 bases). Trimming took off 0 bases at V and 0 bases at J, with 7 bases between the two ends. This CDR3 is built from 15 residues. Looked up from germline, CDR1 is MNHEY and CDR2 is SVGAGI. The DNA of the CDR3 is TGTGCCAGCAGTTACTCCCGACAGAGCACAGATACGCAGTATTTT. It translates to CASSYSRQSTDTQYF.

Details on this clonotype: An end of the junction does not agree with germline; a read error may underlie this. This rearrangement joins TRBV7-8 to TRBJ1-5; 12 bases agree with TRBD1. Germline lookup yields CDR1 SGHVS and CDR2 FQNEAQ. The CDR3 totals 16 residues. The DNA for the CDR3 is TGTGCCAGCAGCTTGTCCGGGACAGGGGGCAAACAGCCCCAGCATTTT. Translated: CASSLSGTGGKQPQHF. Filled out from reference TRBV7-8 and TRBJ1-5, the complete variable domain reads GAGVSQSPRYKVAKRGQDVALRCDPISGHVSLFWYQQALGQGPEFLTYFQNEAQLDKSGLPSDRFFAERPEGSVSTLKIQRTQQEDSAVYLCASSLSGTGGKQPQHFGDGTRLSIL.

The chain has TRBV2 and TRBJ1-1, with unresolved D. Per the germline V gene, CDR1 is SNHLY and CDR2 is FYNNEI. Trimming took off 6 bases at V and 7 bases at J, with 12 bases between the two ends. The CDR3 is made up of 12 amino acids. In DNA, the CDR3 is TGTGCCAGCAGGGAAACTCTAATTGAAGCTTTCTTT. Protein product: CASRETLIEAFF.

The DNA of the CDR3 is TGTGCCAGCAGTGGAGATGGCGGGGACCCCGAGCAGTACTTC. It specifies CASSGDGGDPEQYF. The rearrangement joins TRBV2 to TRBJ2-7, with D possibly being TRBD2 (6 bases). This CDR3 is built from 14 residues. Trimming removed 4 bases at V and 6 bases at J, with 16 bases between. Germline values: CDR1 SNHLY, CDR2 FYNNEI.

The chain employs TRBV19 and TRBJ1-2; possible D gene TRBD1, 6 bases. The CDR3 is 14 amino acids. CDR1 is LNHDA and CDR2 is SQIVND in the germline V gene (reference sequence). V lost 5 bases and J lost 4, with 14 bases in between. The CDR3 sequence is CASSGAGVGYGYTF. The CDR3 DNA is TGTGCCAGTAGTGGGGCAGGGGTCGGCTATGGCTACACCTTC.

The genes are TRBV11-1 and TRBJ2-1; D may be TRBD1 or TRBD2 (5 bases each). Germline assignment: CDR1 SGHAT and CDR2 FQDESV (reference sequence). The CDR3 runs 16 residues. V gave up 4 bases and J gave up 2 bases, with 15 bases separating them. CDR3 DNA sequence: TGTGCCAGCAGCTCTACCGGACTGGGACCCTACAATGAGCAGTTCTTC. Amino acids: CASSSTGLGPYNEQFF.

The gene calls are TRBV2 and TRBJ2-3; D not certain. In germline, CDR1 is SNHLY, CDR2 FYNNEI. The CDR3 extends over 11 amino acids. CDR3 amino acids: CSGTSTDTQYF. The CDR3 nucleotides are TGTTCTGGTACTAGCACAGATACGCAGTATTTT.

The CDR3 DNA reads TGTGCCAGCAGTCCCGCCCGGACGGGGGCCAACGTCCTGACTTTC. Amino acid sequence: CASSPARTGANVLTF. The chain is built from TRBV27 and TRBJ2-6; D is uncertain. Trimming shortened V by 5 bases and J by 4 bases, and 12 bases separated the two germline ends. CDR1 and CDR2 from the germline V gene are MNHEY and SMNVEV (reference sequence). CDR3 length: 15 amino acids.

The CDR3 loop is CASSVAERAWVYNEQFF. CDR3 nucleotide sequence: TGTGCCAGCAGCGTAGCTGAGAGGGCCTGGGTTTACAATGAGCAGTTCTTC. V usage is TRBV9 and J usage is TRBJ2-1; D is possibly TRBD2 (5 bases). This CDR3 has 17 amino acids. Germline V CDR1 and CDR2: SGDLS, YYNGEE. Trimming stripped 0 bases from V and 4 bases from J, with 17 bases between.

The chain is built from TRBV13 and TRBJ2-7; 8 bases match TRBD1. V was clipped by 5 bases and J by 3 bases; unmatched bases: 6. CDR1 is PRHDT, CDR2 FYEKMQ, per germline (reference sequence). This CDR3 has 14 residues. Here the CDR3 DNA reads TGTGCCAGCAGCCATAGGACAGGGAACTACGAGCAGTACTTC. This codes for CASSHRTGNYEQYF.

The CDR3 protein is CSVRETGFYEQYF. The DNA of the CDR3 is TGCAGTGTGAGGGAAACAGGTTTTTACGAGCAGTACTTC. The chain has TRBV20-1 and TRBJ2-7; D is tentatively TRBD1 or TRBD2 (5 bases each). Germline CDR1 is DFQATT and CDR2 is SNEGSKA (reference sequence). The V end lost 7 bases, the J end lost 4 bases, and 17 bases lay between the germline ends. The CDR3 spans 13 residues.

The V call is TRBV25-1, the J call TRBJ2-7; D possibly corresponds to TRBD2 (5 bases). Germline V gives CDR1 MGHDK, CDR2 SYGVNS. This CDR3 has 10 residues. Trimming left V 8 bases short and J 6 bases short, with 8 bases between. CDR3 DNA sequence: TGTGCCAGCTTTGAGGGCGAGCAGTACTTC. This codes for CASFEGEQYF.

CDR3 protein: CASRLGLAPIEQFF. In nucleotides, the CDR3 is TGTGCCAGCAGACTGGGACTAGCGCCCATTGAGCAGTTCTTC. The rearrangement joins TRBV7-8 to TRBJ2-1; TRBD2 agrees at 10 bases. This CDR3 contains 14 residues. Germline trimming cut 6 bases from V and 9 bases from J; bases unmatched to any gene: 8. The germline V gene encodes CDR1 SGHVS and CDR2 FQNEAQ.

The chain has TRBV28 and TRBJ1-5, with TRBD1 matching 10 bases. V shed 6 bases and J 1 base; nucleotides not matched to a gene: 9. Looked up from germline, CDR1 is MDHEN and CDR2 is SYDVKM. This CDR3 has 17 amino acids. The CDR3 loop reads CASRSWTGGASNQPQHF. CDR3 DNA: TGTGCCAGCAGGTCGTGGACAGGGGGGGCAAGCAATCAGCCCCAGCATTTT.

CDR3 nucleotides: TGTGCCAGCAGCTTAACATTCGGAGAGGGAGACAATGAGCAGTTCTTC. It codes for CASSLTFGEGDNEQFF. The chain uses TRBV7-3 and TRBJ2-1; a weak D match, TRBD2 (5 bases). V dropped 0 bases and J dropped 5 bases, with 14 bases sitting between them. CDR3 length: 16 residues. The germline V gene has CDR1 SGHTA and CDR2 FQGTGA.

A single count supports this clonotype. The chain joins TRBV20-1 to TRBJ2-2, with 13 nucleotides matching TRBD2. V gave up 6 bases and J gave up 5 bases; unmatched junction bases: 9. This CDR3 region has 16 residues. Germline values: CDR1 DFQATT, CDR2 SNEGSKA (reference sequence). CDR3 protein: CSANPGTSGDTGELFF. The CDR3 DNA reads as TGCAGTGCCAATCCCGGGACTAGCGGGGATACCGGGGAGCTGTTTTTT.

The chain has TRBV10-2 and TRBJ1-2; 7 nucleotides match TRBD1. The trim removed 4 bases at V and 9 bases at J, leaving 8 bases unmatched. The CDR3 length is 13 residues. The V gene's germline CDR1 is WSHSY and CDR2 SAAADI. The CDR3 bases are TGCGCCAGCAGTGGAGACAGGGAGTCGAGCTACACCTTC. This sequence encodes CASSGDRESSYTF.

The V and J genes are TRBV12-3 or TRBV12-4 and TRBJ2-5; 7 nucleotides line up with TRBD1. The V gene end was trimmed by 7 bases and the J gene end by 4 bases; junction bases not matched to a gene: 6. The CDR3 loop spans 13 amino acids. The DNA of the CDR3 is TGTGCCAGCACCCCCCGACAGGGAGAGACCCAGTACTTC. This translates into CASTPRQGETQYF.

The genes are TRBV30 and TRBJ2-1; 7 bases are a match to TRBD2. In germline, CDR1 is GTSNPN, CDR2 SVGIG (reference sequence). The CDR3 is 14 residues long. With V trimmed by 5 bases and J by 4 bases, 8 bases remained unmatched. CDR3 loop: CAWAGLVLYNEQFF. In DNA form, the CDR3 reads TGTGCCTGGGCCGGACTAGTCTTATACAATGAGCAGTTCTTC.

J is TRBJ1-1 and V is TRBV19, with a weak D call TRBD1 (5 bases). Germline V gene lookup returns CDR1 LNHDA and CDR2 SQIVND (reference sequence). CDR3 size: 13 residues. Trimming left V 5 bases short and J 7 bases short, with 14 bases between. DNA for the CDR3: TGTGCCAGTAGTGTGAGGGGAGGGTATGAAGCTTTCTTT. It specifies CASSVRGGYEAFF.

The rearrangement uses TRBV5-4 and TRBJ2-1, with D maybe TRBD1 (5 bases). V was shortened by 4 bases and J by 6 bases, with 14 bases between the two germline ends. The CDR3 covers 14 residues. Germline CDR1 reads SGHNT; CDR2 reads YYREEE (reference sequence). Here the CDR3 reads CASSRLGAVNEQFF. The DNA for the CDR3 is TGTGCCAGCAGCCGCCTTGGGGCGGTCAATGAGCAGTTCTTC.

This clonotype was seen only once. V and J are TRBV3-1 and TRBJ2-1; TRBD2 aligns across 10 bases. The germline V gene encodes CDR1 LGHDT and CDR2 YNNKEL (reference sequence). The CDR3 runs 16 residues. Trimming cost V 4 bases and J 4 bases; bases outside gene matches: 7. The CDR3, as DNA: TGTGCCAGCAGCCTTACCCTAGCGGGGGCTTACAATGAGCAGTTCTTC. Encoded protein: CASSLTLAGAYNEQFF.

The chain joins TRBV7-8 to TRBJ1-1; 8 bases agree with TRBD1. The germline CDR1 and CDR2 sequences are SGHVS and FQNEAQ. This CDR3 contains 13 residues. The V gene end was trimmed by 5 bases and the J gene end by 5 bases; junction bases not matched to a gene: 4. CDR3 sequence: CASSPGTGTEAFF. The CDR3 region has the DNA TGTGCCAGCAGCCCAGGGACAGGTACTGAAGCTTTCTTT.

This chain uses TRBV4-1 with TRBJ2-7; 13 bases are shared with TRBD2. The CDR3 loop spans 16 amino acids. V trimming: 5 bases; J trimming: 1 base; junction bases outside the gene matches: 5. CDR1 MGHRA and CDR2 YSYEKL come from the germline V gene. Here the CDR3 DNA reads TGCGCCAGCAGCGGCACTAGCGGGGGGGCTTCCTACGAGCAGTACTTC. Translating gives CASSGTSGGASYEQYF.

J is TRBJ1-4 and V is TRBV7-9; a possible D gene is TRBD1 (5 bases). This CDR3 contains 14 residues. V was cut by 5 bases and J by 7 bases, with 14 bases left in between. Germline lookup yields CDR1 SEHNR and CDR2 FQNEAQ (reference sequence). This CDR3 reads CASSPGRGGEKLFF. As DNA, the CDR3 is TGTGCCAGCAGCCCGGGTAGGGGAGGTGAAAAACTGTTTTTT.

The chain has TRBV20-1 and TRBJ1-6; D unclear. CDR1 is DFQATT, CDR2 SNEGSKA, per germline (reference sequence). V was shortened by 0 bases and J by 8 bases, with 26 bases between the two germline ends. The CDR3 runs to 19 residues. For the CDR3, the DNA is TGCAGTGCTAGAGATTGGTCTCGGTCAGAAACCCTCTCCGATTCACCCCTCCACTTT. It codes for CSARDWSRSETLSDSPLHF.

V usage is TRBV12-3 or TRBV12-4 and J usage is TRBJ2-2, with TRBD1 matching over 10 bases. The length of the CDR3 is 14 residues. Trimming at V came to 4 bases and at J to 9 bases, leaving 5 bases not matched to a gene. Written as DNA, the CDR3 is TGTGCCAGCAGTTATGGGACAGGGGTCCGGGAGCTGTTTTTT. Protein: CASSYGTGVRELFF.

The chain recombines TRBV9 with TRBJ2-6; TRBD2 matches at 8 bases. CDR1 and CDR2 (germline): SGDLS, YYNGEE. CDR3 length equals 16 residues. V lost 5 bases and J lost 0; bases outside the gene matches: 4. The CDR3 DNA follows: TGTGCCAGCAGAGGACTAGCTGACTCTGGGGCCAACGTCCTGACTTTC. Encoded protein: CASRGLADSGANVLTF.